This T cell receptor beta chain was sequenced during a study of blood T cell repertoires in COVID-19. Study information: The origin of the acute and convalescent COVID-19 samples was the United States, Italy and Spain. T cells, B-cell-depleted T cells, or PBMCs supplied cDNA or gDNA.

Trimming cost V 4 bases and J 9 bases; bases outside gene matches: 11. Germline CDR1 is LGHDT and CDR2 is YNNKEL (reference sequence). The CDR3 extends over 15 amino acids. This clone occurred once. Original processing methods: Counts of nucleated cells, estimated from reference gene primer amplification, were obtained. Generated by immunoSEQ multiplex PCR, the TCRdb table keeps only in-frame clones and is missing some. For V, J and clone size, that table is used; D and trimming come from the DNA. The table includes 20,000 to 25,000 clones, 60% to 85% detected once. The chain joins TRBV3-1 (or the pseudogene TRBV3-2) to TRBJ2-1, with 8 bases that match TRBD2. The sequence was collected from a man aged 55-75 years with active COVID-19. What was sequenced was peripheral blood. The CDR3 bases are TGTGCCAGCAGCCCCGGGACTAGAGGGGAGCGTGAGCAGTTCTTC. It translates to CASSPGTRGEREQFF.